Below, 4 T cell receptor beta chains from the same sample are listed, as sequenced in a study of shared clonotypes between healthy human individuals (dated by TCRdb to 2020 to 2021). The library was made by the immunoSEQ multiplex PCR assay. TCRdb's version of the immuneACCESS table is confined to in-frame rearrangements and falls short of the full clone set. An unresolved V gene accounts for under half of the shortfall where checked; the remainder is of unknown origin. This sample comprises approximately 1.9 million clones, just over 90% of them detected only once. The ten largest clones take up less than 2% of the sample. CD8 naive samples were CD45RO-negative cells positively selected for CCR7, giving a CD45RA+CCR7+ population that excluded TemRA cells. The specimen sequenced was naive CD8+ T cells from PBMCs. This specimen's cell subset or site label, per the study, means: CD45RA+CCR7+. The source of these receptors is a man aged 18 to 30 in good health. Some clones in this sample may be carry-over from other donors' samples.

DNA of the CDR3: TGTGCCAGCAGTGAAATTGGGGCAGAGGCTTTCTTT. It encodes CASSEIGAEAFF. This chain uses TRBV6-1 with TRBJ1-1, with D possibly being TRBD1 (5 bases). V lost 2 bases and J lost 11, with 12 bases in between. Per germline, CDR1 MNHNS and CDR2 SASEGT. This CDR3 is built from 12 residues.

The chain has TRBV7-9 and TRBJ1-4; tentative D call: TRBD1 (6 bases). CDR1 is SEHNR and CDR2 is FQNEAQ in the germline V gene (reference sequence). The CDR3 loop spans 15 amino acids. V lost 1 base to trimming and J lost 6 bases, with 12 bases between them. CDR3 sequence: CASSLVQGFYEKLFF. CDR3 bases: TGTGCCAGCAGCTTAGTCCAGGGGTTTTATGAAAAACTGTTTTTT.

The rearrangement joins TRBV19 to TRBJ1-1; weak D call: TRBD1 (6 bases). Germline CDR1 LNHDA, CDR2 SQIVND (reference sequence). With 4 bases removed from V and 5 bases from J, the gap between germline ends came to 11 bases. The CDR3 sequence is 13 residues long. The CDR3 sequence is CASSTQGWTEAFF. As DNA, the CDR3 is TGTGCCAGTAGTACTCAGGGGTGGACTGAAGCTTTCTTT. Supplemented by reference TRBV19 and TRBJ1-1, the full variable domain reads DGGITQSPKYLFRKEGQNVTLSCEQNLNHDAMYWYRQDPGQGLRLIYYSQIVNDFQKGDIAEGYSVSREKKESFPLTVTSAQKNPTAFYLCASSTQGWTEAFFGQGTRLTVV.

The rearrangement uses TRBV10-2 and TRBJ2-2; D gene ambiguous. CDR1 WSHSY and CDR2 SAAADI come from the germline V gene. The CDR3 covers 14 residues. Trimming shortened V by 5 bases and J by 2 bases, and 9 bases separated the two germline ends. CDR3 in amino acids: CASSPSINTGELFF. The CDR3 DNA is TGCGCCAGCAGTCCATCAATAAACACCGGGGAGCTGTTTTTT.